This TCR beta chain was identified in a study of T cell changes during pregnancy in multiple sclerosis. CDR1 is LGHNA and CDR2 is YNFKEQ in the germline V gene. The CDR3 contains 16 residues. Trimming cost V 2 bases and J 3 bases; bases outside gene matches: 3. Here immunoSEQ multiplex PCR was the method, and the copy in TCRdb shows in-frame clones only, minus some. The sample includes some 68,000 clones, approximately 90% of them seen just once. The receptor was derived from a female donor with multiple sclerosis, enrolled in a pregnancy study. The sequencing here drew on peripheral blood, taken in the second trimester of pregnancy. The rearrangement joins TRBV4-2 to TRBJ2-1, with TRBD2 identical over 11 bases. In DNA form, the CDR3 reads TGTGCCAGCAGCCAATTCCTAGCGGGGGGCTACAATGAGCAGTTCTTC. Protein: CASSQFLAGGYNEQFF.